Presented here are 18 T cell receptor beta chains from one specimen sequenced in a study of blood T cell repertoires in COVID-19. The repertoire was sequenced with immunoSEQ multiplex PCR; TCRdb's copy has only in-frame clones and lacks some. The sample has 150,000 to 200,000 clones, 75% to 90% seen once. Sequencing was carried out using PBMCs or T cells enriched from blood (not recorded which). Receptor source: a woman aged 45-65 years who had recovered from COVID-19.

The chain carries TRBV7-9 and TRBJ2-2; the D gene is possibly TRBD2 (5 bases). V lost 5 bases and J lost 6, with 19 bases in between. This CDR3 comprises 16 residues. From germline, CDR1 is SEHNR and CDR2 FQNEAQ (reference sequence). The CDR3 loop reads CASSRPPGVGPGELFF. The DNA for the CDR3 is TGTGCCAGCAGCCGCCCCCCCGGGGTTGGACCCGGGGAGCTGTTTTTT.

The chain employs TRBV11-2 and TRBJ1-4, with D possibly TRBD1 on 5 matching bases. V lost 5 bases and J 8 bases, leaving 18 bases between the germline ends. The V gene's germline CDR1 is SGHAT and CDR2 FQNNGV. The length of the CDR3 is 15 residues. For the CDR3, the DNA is TGTGCCAGCAGCCCCGCCCACATGGGGGGAGAAAAACTGTTTTTT. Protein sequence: CASSPAHMGGEKLFF. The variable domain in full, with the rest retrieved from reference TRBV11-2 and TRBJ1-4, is EAGVAQSPRYKIIEKRQSVAFWCNPISGHATLYWYQQILGQGPKLLIQFQNNGVVDDSQLPKDRFSAERLKGVDSTLKIQPAKLEDSAVYLCASSPAHMGGEKLFFGSGTQLSVL.

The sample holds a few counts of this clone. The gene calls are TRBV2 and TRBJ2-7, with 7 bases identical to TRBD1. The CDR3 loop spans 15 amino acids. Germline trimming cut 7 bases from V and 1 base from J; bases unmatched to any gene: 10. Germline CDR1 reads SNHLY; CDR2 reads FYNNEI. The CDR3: CASTTGTAASYEQYV. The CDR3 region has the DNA TGTGCCAGCACCACCGGGACAGCAGCGTCCTACGAGCAGTACGTC.

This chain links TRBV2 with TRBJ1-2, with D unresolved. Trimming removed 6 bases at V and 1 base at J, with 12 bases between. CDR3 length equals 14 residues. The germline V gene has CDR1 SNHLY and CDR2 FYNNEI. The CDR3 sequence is CASRAGPGNYGYTF. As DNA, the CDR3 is TGTGCCAGCAGAGCAGGCCCCGGTAACTATGGCTACACCTTC.

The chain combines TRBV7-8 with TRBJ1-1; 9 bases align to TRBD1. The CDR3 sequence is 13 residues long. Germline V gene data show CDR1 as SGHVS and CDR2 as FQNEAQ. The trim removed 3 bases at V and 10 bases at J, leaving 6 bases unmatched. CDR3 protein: CASSFRDRVRAFF. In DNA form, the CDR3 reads TGTGCCAGCAGCTTCCGGGACAGGGTTCGAGCTTTCTTT.

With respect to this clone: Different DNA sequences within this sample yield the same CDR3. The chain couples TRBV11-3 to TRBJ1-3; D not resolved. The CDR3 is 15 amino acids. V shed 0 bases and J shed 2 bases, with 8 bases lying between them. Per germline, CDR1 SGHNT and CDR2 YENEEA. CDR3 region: CASSLEGGPGNTIYF. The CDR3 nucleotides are TGTGCCAGCAGCTTAGAAGGCGGGCCTGGAAACACCATATATTTT.

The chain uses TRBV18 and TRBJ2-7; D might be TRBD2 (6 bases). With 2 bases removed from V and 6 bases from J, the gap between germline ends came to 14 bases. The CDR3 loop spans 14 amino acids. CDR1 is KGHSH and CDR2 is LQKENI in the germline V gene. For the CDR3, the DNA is TGTGCCAGCTCACCAGGTGGCGGGAATCGCGAGCAGTACGTC. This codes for CASSPGGGNREQYV.

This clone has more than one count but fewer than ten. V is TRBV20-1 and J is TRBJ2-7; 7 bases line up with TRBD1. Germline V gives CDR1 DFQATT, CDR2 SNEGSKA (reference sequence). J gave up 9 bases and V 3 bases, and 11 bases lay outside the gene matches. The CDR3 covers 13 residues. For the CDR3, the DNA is TGCAGTGCTAGTGCTCCGGGACAGCAGGGGCAGTACGTC. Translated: CSASAPGQQGQYV.

Here the CDR3 reads CASTSGDLPDTQYF. The CDR3 nucleotides read TGTGCCAGCACATCGGGGGACCTTCCAGATACGCAGTATTTT. V gene TRBV9 combines with J gene TRBJ2-3; tentative D call: TRBD2 (6 bases). The CDR3 is 14 residues long. The V gene's germline CDR1 is SGDLS and CDR2 YYNGEE. Trimming shortened V by 6 bases and J by 4 bases, and 15 bases separated the two germline ends.

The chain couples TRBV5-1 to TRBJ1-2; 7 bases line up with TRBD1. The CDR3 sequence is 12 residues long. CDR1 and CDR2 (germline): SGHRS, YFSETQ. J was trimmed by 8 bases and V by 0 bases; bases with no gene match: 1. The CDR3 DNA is TGCGCCAGCAGCTTGGAGGGACAGGGCTACACCTTC. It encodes CASSLEGQGYTF.

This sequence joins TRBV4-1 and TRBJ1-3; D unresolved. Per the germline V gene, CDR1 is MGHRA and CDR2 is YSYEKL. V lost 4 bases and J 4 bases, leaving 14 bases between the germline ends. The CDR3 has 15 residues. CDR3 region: CASSLEGLSGNTIYF. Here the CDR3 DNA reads TGCGCCAGCAGCCTCGAGGGTCTCTCGGGAAACACCATATATTTT.

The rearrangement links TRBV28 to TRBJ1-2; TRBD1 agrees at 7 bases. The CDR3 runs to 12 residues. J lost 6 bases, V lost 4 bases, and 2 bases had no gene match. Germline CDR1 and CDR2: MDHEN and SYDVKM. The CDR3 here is CASSSGGHGYTF. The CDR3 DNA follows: TGTGCCAGCAGTTCAGGGGGGCATGGCTACACCTTC.

Here the CDR3 DNA reads TGTGCCAGCTCAAGGACAGGGGGCAACGAGCAGTACGTC. Translated: CASSRTGGNEQYV. The chain joins TRBV25-1 to TRBJ2-7, with TRBD1 identical over 11 bases. Germline assignment: CDR1 MGHDK and CDR2 SYGVNS. Losses at the gene ends were 8 bases for V and 5 bases for J; bases not matched to a gene: 5. The CDR3 sequence is 13 residues long.

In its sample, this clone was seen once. CDR3 residues: CAVRPGGRNGYTF. CDR3 sequence (DNA): TGTGCCGTCAGGCCAGGGGGTCGGAATGGCTACACCTTC. This chain connects TRBV12-3 or TRBV12-4 to TRBJ1-2; 7 bases are shared with TRBD1. The CDR3 sequence is 13 residues long. J lost 6 bases, V lost 11 bases, and 12 bases had no gene match.

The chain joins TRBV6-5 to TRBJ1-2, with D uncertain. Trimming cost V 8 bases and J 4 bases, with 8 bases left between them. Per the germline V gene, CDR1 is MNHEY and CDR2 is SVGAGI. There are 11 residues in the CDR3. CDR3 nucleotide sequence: TGTGCCAGCGGAGGACGCTATGGCTACACCTTC. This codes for CASGGRYGYTF.

The CDR3 nucleotides read TGTGCCAGTATGGACTCCTCTAGGGGAAACACCATATATTTT. This encodes CASMDSSRGNTIYF. The chain links TRBV19 to TRBJ1-3; D remains unclear. This CDR3 has 14 residues. Trimming took 7 bases from V and 4 from J, leaving 14 bases between them. The germline CDR1 and CDR2 sequences are LNHDA and SQIVND (reference sequence).

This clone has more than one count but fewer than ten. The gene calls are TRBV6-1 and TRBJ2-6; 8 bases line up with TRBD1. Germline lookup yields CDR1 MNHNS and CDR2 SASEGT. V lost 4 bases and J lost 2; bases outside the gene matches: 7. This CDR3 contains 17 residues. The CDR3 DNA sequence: TGTGCCAGCAGTGGCGGCCAGGGGGCGGCTGGGGCCAACGTCCTGACTTTC. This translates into CASSGGQGAAGANVLTF.

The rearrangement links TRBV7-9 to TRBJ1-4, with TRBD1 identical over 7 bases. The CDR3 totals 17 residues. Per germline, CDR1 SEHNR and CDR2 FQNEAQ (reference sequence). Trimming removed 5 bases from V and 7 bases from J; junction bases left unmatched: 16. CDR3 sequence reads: CASSPGQLLRGSEKLFF. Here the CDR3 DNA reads TGTGCCAGCAGCCCGGGACAGCTCCTGCGAGGAAGTGAAAAACTGTTTTTT.